This T cell receptor (beta chain) was obtained from a study of read filtering for tumor transcriptome and immune sequencing. Study context: DNase treatment preceded whole-transcriptome library preparation.

From around 440 ng of RNA, a library with molecular barcoded alpha/delta and beta/gamma adaptors was made. A single record per CDR3 protein comes from TCRdb applying MiXCR to the reads. The sample has some 38,000 distinct CDR3 sequences, approximately 10% seen once. This CDR3 is built from 13 residues. Trimming left V 6 bases short and J 3 bases short, with 12 bases between. Germline loops: CDR1 MDHEN, CDR2 SYDVKM. This clonotype was detected many times. The rearrangement links TRBV28 to TRBJ2-7, with D tentatively TRBD2 (6 bases). Sequencing was carried out using a population of CD138-negative cells sorted from bone marrow. The TCR originated in a donor aged 40 or older with multiple myeloma. CDR3 bases: TGTGCCAGCAGATTGCCGGGGGACTACGAGCAGTACTTC. Translated, it gives CASRLPGDYEQYF.